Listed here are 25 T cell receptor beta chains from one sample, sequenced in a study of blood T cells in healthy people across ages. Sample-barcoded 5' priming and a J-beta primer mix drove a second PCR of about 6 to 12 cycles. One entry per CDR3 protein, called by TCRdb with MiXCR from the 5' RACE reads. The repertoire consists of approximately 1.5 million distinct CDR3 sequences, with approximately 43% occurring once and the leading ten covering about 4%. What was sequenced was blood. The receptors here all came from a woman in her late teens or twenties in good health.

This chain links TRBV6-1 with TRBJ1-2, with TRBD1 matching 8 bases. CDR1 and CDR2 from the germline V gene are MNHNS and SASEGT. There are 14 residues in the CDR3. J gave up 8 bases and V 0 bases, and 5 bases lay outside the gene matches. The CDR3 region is CASSEATGDDGYTF. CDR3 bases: TGTGCCAGCAGTGAAGCGACAGGGGATGACGGCTACACCTTC.

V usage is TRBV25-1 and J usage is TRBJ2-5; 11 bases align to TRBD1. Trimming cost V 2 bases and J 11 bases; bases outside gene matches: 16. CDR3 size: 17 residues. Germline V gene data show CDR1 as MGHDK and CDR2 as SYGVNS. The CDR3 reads CASSEHFRTGGAHEQYF. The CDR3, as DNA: TGTGCCAGCAGTGAACACTTTAGGACAGGGGGCGCGCATGAGCAGTACTTC.

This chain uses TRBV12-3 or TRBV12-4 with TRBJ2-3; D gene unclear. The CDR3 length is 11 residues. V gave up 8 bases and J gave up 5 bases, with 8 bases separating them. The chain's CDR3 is CASLRVDTQYF. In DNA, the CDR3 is TGTGCCAGCCTTCGAGTAGATACGCAGTATTTT.

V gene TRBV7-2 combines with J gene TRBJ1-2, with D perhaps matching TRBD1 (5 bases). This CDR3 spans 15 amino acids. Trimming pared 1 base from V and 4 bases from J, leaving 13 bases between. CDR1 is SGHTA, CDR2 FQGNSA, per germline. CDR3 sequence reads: CASSLGPGGGYGYTF. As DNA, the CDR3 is TGTGCCAGCAGCTTAGGGCCCGGGGGGGGCTATGGCTACACCTTC. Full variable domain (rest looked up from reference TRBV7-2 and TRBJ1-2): GAGVSQSPSNKVTEKGKDVELRCDPISGHTALYWYRQSLGQGLEFLIYFQGNSAPDKSGLPSDRFSAERTGGSVSTLTIQRTQQEDSAVYLCASSLGPGGGYGYTFGSGTRLTVV.

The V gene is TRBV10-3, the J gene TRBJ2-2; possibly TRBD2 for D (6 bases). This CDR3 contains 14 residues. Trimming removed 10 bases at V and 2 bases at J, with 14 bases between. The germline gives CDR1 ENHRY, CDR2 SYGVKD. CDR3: CATLRDSNTGELFF. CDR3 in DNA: TGTGCCACTCTCCGGGACTCAAACACCGGGGAGCTGTTTTTT.

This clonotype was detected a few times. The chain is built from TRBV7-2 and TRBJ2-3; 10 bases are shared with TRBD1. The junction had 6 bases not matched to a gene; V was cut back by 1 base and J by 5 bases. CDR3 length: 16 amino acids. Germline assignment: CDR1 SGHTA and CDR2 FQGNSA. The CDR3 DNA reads TGTGCCAGCAGCTTAGATGGACAGGGGGTTGGAGATACGCAGTATTTT. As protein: CASSLDGQGVGDTQYF. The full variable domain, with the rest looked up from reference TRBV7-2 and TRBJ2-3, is GAGVSQSPSNKVTEKGKDVELRCDPISGHTALYWYRQSLGQGLEFLIYFQGNSAPDKSGLPSDRFSAERTGGSVSTLTIQRTQQEDSAVYLCASSLDGQGVGDTQYFGPGTRLTVL.

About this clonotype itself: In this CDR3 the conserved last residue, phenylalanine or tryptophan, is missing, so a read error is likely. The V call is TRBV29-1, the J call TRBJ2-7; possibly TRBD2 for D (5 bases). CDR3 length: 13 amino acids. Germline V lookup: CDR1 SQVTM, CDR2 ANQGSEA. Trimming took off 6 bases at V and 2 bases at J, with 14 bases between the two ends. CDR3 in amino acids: CSVGAGRTYEQYI. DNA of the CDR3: TGCAGCGTGGGAGCCGGGCGAACCTACGAGCAGTACATC.

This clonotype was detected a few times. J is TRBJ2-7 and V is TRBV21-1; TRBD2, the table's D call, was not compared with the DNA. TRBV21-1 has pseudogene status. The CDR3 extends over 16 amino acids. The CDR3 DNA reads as TGTGCCAGCAGCAAAAGATACACTAGCGGTTACTACGAGCAGTACTTC. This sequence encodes CASSKRYTSGYYEQYF.

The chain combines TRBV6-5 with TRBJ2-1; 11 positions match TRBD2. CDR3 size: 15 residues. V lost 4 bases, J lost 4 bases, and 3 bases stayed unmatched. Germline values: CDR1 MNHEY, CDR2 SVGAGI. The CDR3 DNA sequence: TGTGCCAGCAGTTTTGCTAGCGGGGGGTACAATGAGCAGTTCTTC. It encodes CASSFASGGYNEQFF.

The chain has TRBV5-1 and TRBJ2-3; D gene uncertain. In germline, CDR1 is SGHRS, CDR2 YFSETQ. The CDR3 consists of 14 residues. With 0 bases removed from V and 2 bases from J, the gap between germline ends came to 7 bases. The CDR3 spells CASSLVTFTDTQYF. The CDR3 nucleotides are TGCGCCAGCAGCTTGGTCACATTCACAGATACGCAGTATTTT.

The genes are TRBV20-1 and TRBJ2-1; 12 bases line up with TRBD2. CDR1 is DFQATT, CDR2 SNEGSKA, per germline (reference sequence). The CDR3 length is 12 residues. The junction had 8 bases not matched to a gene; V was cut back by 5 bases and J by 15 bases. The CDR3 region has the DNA TGCAGTGCTTTGACTAGCGGGAGACTGCCGTTCTTC. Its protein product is CSALTSGRLPFF.

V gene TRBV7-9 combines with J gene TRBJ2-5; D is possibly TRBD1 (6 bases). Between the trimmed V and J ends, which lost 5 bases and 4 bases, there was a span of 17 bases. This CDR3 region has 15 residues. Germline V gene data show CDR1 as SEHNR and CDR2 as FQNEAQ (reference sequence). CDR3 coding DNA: TGTGCCAGCAGCCCGAGGGGCAGGGGTTCAGAGACCCAGTACTTC. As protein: CASSPRGRGSETQYF.

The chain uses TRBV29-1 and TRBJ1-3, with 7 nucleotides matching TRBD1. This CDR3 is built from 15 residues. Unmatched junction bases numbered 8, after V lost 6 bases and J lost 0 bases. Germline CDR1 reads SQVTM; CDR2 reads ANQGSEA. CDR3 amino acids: CSVAPGQNSGNTIYF. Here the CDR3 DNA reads TGCAGCGTCGCACCGGGACAGAACTCTGGAAACACCATATATTTT.

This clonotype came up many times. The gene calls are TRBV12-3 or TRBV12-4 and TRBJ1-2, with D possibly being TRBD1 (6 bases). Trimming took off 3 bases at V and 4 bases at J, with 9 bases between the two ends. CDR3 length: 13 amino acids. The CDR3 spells CASSLEQGYGYTF. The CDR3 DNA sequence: TGTGCCAGCAGTTTGGAACAGGGCTATGGCTACACCTTC.

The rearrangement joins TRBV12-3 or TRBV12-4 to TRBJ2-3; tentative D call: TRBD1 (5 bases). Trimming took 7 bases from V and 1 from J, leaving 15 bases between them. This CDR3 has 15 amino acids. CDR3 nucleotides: TGTGCCAGCAACCGGAAGGGGCGAGGCACAGATACGCAGTATTTT. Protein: CASNRKGRGTDTQYF.

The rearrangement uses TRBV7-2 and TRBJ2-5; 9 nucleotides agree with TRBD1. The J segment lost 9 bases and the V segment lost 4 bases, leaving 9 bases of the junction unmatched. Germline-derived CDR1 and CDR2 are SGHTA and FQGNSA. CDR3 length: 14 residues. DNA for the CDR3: TGTGCCAGCAGCTCTACGACAGGGGGTGGATCCCAGTACTTC. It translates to CASSSTTGGGSQYF.

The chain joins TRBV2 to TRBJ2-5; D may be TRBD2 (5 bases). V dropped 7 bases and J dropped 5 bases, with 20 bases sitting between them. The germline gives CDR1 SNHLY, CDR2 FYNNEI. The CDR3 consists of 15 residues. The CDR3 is CASNELALFSETQYF. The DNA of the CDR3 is TGTGCCAGCAATGAGTTAGCGCTGTTTTCGGAGACCCAGTACTTC.

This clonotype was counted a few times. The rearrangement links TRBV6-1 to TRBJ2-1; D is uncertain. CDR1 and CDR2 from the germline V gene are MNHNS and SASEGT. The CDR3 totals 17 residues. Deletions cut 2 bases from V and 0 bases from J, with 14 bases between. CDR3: CASSEIDGDPSYNEQFF. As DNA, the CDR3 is TGTGCCAGCAGTGAAATTGATGGGGATCCCTCCTACAATGAGCAGTTCTTC.

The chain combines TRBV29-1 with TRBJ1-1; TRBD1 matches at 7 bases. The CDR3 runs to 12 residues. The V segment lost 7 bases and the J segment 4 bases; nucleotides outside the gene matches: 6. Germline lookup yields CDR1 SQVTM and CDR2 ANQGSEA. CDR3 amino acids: CSGLTGTTEAFF. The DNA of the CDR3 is TGCAGCGGACTGACAGGGACCACTGAAGCTTTCTTT.

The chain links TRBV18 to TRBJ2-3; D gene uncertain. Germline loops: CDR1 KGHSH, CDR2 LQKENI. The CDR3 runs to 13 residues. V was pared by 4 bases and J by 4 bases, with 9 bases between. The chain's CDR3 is CASSQAFPDTQYF. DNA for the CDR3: TGTGCCAGCTCACAGGCCTTCCCAGATACGCAGTATTTT.

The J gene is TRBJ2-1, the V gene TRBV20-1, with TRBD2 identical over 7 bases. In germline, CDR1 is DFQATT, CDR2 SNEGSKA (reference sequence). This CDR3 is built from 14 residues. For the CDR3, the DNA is TGCAGCATACAGCGGGGCCCCTCCTACAATGAGCAGTTCTTC. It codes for CSIQRGPSYNEQFF.

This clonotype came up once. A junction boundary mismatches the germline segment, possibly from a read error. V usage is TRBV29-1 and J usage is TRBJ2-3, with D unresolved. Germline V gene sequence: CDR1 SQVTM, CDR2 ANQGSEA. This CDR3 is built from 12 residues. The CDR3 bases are TGCAGCGTTGTGTCTCCCGCAGATGCGCAGTATTTT. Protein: CSVVSPADAQYF.

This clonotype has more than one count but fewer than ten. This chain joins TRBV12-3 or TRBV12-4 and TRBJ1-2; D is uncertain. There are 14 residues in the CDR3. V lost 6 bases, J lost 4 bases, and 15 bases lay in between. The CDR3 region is CASSLFGRSYGYTF. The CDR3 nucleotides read TGTGCCAGCAGCCTCTTCGGGCGGTCCTATGGCTACACCTTC.

The CDR3 reads CASSLRGGSSGNTIYF. The CDR3 nucleotides are TGTGCCAGCAGCTTAAGGGGGGGGAGCTCTGGAAACACCATATATTTT. V is TRBV7-8 and J is TRBJ1-3, with D possibly being TRBD1 (6 bases). Trimming took 2 bases from V and 0 from J, leaving 11 bases between them. The germline CDR1 and CDR2 sequences are SGHVS and FQNEAQ. There are 16 residues in the CDR3.

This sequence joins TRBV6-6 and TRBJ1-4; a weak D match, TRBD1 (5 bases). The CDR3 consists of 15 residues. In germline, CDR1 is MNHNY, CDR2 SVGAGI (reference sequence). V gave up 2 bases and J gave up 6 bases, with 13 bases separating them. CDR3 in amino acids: CASSYGTLRDEKLFF. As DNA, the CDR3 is TGTGCCAGCAGTTACGGGACTCTAAGGGATGAAAAACTGTTTTTT.